This passage covers 3 T cell receptor beta chains from one sample sequenced in a study of T cell changes during pregnancy in multiple sclerosis. Libraries were prepared by immunoSEQ multiplex PCR; TCRdb keeps only in-frame clonotypes and omits some of them. The table lists around 49,000 clones, 90% of them singletons. Sequences were derived from peripheral blood, sampled after pregnancy. Receptors originate from a female donor in good health, enrolled as a control in a pregnancy study.

The genes are TRBV19 and TRBJ1-3; no reliable D call. The germline gives CDR1 LNHDA, CDR2 SQIVND (reference sequence). The CDR3 contains 16 residues. The germline V and J ends were trimmed by 1 base and 0 bases, with 10 bases remaining between them. CDR3 amino acids: CASSIVGSGSGNTIYF. CDR3 nucleotides: TGTGCCAGTAGTATAGTGGGCTCCGGCTCTGGAAACACCATATATTTT.

The table lists this clone with a few counts. The rearrangement joins TRBV6-5 to TRBJ1-6, with D perhaps TRBD1 (6 bases). This CDR3 has 15 residues. Between the trimmed V and J ends, which lost 2 bases and 9 bases, there was a span of 14 bases. Germline values: CDR1 MNHEY, CDR2 SVGAGI. The CDR3 region is CASSYGGASPSPLHF. CDR3 bases: TGTGCCAGCAGTTACGGGGGCGCCAGCCCTTCACCCCTCCACTTT.

V is TRBV10-3 and J is TRBJ2-7; D might be TRBD1 (6 bases). Germline assignment: CDR1 ENHRY and CDR2 SYGVKD. V was cut by 10 bases and J by 2 bases, with 9 bases left in between. The CDR3 sequence is 11 residues long. CDR3 protein: CATGTTYEQYF. The CDR3 DNA reads TGTGCCACCGGGACAACCTACGAGCAGTACTTC.